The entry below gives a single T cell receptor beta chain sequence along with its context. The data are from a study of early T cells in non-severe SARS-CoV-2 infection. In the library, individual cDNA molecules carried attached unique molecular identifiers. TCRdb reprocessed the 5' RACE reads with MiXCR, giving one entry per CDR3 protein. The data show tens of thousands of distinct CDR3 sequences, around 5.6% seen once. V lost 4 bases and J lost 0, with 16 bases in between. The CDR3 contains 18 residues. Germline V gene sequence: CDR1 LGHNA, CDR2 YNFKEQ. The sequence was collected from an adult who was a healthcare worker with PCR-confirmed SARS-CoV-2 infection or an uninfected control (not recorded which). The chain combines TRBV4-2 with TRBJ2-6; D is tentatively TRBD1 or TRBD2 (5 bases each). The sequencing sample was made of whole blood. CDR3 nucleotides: TGTGCCAGCAGCCTCAGACTCGGGACCCTCTCTGGGGCCAACGTCCTGACTTTC. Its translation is CASSLRLGTLSGANVLTF.